This T cell receptor beta chain was captured by sequencing in a study of blood T cell repertoires in COVID-19. The overall study: The analysed material was cDNA or gDNA that came from T cells, B-cell-depleted T cells, or PBMCs.

CDR1 MNHEY and CDR2 SVGAGI come from the germline V gene. The V and J ends lost 1 base and 5 bases, in that order; junction bases with no gene match: 4. The CDR3 has 16 residues. Authors' processing steps: Estimation of nucleated cell counts was performed using reference gene primer amplification. Generated by immunoSEQ multiplex PCR, the TCRdb table keeps only in-frame clones and is missing some. The V and J calls and clone size are taken from that table; D and trimming were inferred from the DNA. Among over 350,000 clones listed, 85% to 90% were seen once. Participant ages covered about 18 to 89 years across around 22 US areas.

The sequence was collected from a woman aged 25 to 39 with acute COVID-19. Specimen: PBMCs or T cells enriched from blood (not recorded which). The rearrangement links TRBV6-5 to TRBJ2-4, with 11 bases fitting TRBD1. CDR3 in amino acids: CASSYLTGQGENIQYF. The CDR3 nucleotides are TGTGCCAGCAGTTACTTAACGGGACAGGGGGAAAACATTCAGTACTTC.